This T cell receptor (beta chain) was recorded in a study of human T cells and chemical hapten exposure. TCRdb redid the calling of the RACE reads with MiXCR, one entry per CDR3 protein. The sample contains about 380,000 distinct CDR3 sequences, roughly 5% of which appear only once. V was cut by 4 bases and J by 2 bases, with 23 bases left in between. The CDR3 is 17 amino acids. From germline, CDR1 is SQVTM and CDR2 ANQGSEA. Time point defined: patch test 1, 2 weeks after DPC sensitization. Described treatment: therapeutic diphenylcyclopropenone sensitization with weekly scalp DPC. The table lists this clonotype with a count of one.

The rearrangement links TRBV29-1 to TRBJ2-5, with D unresolved. This sequence was found in a woman between 50 and 59 years old with alopecia areata. Some clones in this sample may be carry-over from other donors' samples. This material consisted of whole blood, taken in connection with sensitization to the hapten diphenylcyclopropenone (DPC). The CDR3 region has the DNA TGCAGCGTTGTTATATTCTCCGCCGCGGCGCCGCAAGAGACCCAGTACTTC. Translated: CSVVIFSAAAPQETQYF. The entire variable domain, with the rest obtained from reference TRBV29-1 and TRBJ2-5, is as follows: SAVISQKPSRDICQRGTSLTIQCQVDSQVTMMFWYRQQPGQSLTLIATANQGSEATYESGFVIDKFPISRPNLTFSTLTVSNMSPEDSSIYLCSVVIFSAAAPQETQYFGPGTRLLVL.